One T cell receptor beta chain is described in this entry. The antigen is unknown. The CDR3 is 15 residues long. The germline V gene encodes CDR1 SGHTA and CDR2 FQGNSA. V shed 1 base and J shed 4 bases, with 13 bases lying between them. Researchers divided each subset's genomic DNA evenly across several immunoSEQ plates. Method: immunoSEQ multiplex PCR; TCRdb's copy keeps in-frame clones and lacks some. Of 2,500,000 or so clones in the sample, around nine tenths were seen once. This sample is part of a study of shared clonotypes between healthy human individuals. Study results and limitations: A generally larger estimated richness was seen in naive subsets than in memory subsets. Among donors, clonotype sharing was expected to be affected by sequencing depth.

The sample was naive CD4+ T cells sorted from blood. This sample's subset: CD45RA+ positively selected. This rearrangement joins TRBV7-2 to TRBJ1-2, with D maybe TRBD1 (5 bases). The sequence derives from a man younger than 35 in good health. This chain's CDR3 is CASSLERERGYGYTF. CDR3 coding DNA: TGTGCCAGCAGCTTAGAGAGGGAAAGGGGCTATGGCTACACCTTC.